The T cell receptor beta chain described here comes from a study of blood T cell repertoires in COVID-19. Study background: The United States, Italy and Spain provided the acute and convalescent COVID-19 samples. Sources were T cells, B-cell-depleted T cells, or PBMCs; the material itself was cDNA or gDNA.

Seattle patient enrollment occurred during active infection, with longitudinal follow-up thereafter. Authors' processing steps: By means of reference gene primer amplification, nucleated cell counts were estimated. Assay: immunoSEQ multiplex PCR; the TCRdb copy retains only in-frame clones and omits some. The DNA was the basis for D and trimming; V, J and clone size are from that table. The sample includes about 160,000 clones, about 90% of them seen just once. What was sequenced was peripheral blood. The TCR sequence derives from a man in his thirties or forties with COVID-19, enrolled during active disease.

In DNA form, the CDR3 reads TGTGCCAGCAGCAAAAAGGCTAGCGGGGGCATAGAGACCCAGTACTTC. Translating it yields CASSKKASGGIETQYF. The chain carries TRBV21-1 and TRBJ2-5; the table's D call of TRBD2 was not tested on the DNA. TRBV21-1 is designated a pseudogene. The CDR3 contains 16 residues.